This is a list of T cell receptor beta chains from one sample in a study of T-cell reconstitution after alpha-beta-depleted transplantation in children. TCRdb ran MiXCR on the PCR reads and lists one entry per CDR3 protein. The table shows 450,000 to 600,000 distinct CDR3 sequences, with 13% occurring only once. Source: PBMCs, mostly from graft donor cells, taken 360 days after TCRalphabeta/CD19-depleted stem cell transplant. Receptors were obtained from a male patient under 18 who had a stem cell transplant for acute myeloid leukemia, so the T cells may come from the graft donor. The conserved cysteine and the conserved F or W are not part of the CDR3 here. Fields, in order: V gene, J gene, CDR3 protein.

TRBV29-1	TRBJ2-1	SADRTSGRVDEQF
TRBV20-1	TRBJ2-7	SAKDGGRIYEQY
TRBV7-2	TRBJ2-7	ASSLARLGAYEQY
TRBV28	TRBJ2-5	ASRTPGPGTQY
TRBV3-1	TRBJ2-7	ASSHDTGTMAYEQY
TRBV6-2/TRBV6-3	TRBJ2-1	ASLGNPGNEQF
TRBV12-3/TRBV12-4	TRBJ2-5	ASTRLAGGNQETQY
TRBV7-8	TRBJ2-7	ASSLVGPSSYEQY
TRBV18	TRBJ2-5	ASSPRAGKQETQY
TRBV12-3/TRBV12-4	TRBJ2-6	ASSLALGSGANVLT
TRBV3-1	TRBJ2-5	ASSQDGVVGLQETQY
TRBV7-9	TRBJ2-2	ASSSVFNTGELF
TRBV6-4	TRBJ2-4	ASTGLAGAGNIQY
TRBV7-2	TRBJ1-5	ASSPRFGQPQH
TRBV29-1	TRBJ2-7	SVTWRLGAYEQY
TRBV7-2	TRBJ2-3	ASSPGQGATDTQY
TRBV20-1	TRBJ1-3	SARDPAWGENGNTIY
TRBV20-1	TRBJ2-3	SARPIAGTASTDTQY
TRBV29-1	TRBJ2-1	SVEDGTGGSYNEQF
TRBV20-1	TRBJ2-5	SASREPETQY
TRBV20-1	TRBJ2-7	SARVRTFSYEQY
TRBV10-3	TRBJ1-2	AIRSAGGQLYGYT
TRBV28	TRBJ2-1	ASRSSALILTGEQF
TRBV3-1	TRBJ1-5	AICIKVTAGQPQH
TRBV7-2	TRBJ2-7	ASRGTSGYYEQY
TRBV27	TRBJ2-1	ASSLSRTSGHYNEQF
TRBV20-1	TRBJ2-7	SAREGAGYPYEQY